This T cell receptor beta chain was captured in a study of shared clonotypes between healthy human individuals. The germline gives CDR1 KGHSH, CDR2 LQKENI. Trimming removed 5 bases from V and 2 bases from J, with 16 bases in between. The CDR3 sequence is 16 residues long. Naive CD8 isolation took CD45RO-negative cells positively selected for CCR7 and excluded terminally differentiated effector memory CD45RA+ cells. Some clones are missing from TCRdb's copy, which holds only in-frame ones; the method was immunoSEQ multiplex PCR. Of about 580,000 clones detected, roughly 98% appear once; the ten largest clones hold 0.3%.

This TCR was sampled from a man aged 25-40 years in good health. Sample: naive CD8+ T cells sorted from blood. The chain couples TRBV18 to TRBJ2-1; D possibly matches TRBD1 or TRBD2 (5 bases each). The CDR3 coding sequence is TGTGCCAGCTCAATGCTACCCAGGGAGACCTACAATGAGCAGTTCTTC. It specifies CASSMLPRETYNEQFF.